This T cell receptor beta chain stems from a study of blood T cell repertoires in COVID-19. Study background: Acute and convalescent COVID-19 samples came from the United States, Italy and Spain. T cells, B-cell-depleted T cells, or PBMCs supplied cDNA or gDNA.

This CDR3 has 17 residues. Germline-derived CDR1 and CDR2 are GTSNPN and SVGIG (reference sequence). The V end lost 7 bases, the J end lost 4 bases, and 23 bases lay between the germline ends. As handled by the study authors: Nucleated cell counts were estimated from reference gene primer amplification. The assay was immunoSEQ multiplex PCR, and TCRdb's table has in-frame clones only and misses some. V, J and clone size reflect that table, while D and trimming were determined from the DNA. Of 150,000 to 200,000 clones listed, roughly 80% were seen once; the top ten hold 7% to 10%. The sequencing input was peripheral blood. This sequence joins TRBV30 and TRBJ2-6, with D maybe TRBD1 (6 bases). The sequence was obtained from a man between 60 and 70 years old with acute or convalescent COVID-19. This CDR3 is CASPSGHWSSGANVLTF. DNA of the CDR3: TGTGCCTCACCCTCGGGACACTGGAGTTCCGGGGCCAACGTCCTGACTTTC.